Described below is a single TCR beta chain sequence and its context. Survey-level immunoSEQ sequencing profiled the TCR beta repertoire. Sequencing used immunoSEQ multiplex PCR; TCRdb keeps in-frame clones, though not all of them. The data show 68,000 or so clones, around 93% seen once. This CDR3 region has 14 residues. Trimming left V 6 bases short and J 5 bases short, with 16 bases between. CDR1 and CDR2 from the germline V gene are MNHEY and SVGEGT. The chain joins TRBV6-2 or TRBV6-3 to TRBJ2-5; tentative D call: TRBD2 (6 bases). This TCR was recovered from a man aged 40-50 years with rheumatoid arthritis. The sample was PBMCs. The CDR3 loop is CASSRDRGWETQYF. The CDR3 nucleotides are TGTGCCAGCAGCCGAGACCGGGGGTGGGAGACCCAGTACTTC.